The entry below describes one T cell receptor (beta chain). Trimming stripped 9 bases from V and 8 bases from J, with 19 bases between. The CDR3 has 14 amino acids. CDR1 and CDR2 (germline): MNHEY, SVGAGI. This sample was included in a study of CD8+ T cells in alopecia areata. The wider study: Each day, treated patients took oral tofacitinib twice, at 5 to 10 mg per dose. A 6-month off-drug phase came after tofacitinib, which had lasted 6 to 18 months.

Extracted RNA was reverse transcribed into cDNA, the sequencing template. Sequencing used immunoSEQ multiplex PCR; TCRdb keeps in-frame clones, though not all of them. The sample comprises about 160,000 clones, approximately 45% of which are singletons, and more than 6.5% rests with the top ten. The sequencing sample was made of CD4+ T cells sorted from blood. The clonotype comes from a human donor with alopecia areata. The rearrangement links TRBV6-5 to TRBJ2-2; a possible D gene is TRBD1 (6 bases). The DNA for the CDR3 is TGTGCCAGTATAGGGGCAGGGGCTGCGGGGGAGCTGTTTTTT. Its protein product is CASIGAGAAGELFF.